The rows below give T cell receptor beta chains drawn from one sample of a study of monozygotic twins with inflammatory bowel disease. With the 5' RACE reads reprocessed, TCRdb shows one record per CDR3 protein and no DNA. Its table records roughly 170,000 distinct CDR3 sequences. The sequencing input was blood. Receptor source: a human donor with ulcerative colitis or Crohn's disease, or a healthy co-twin of an affected twin (not recorded which). Both conserved end residues are part of each CDR3.

TRBJ2-2	TRBV24-1	CATQGGTGELFF
TRBJ1-1	TRBV5-1	CASSGTGDEAFF
TRBJ2-2	TRBV5-5	CASSFERNTGELFF
TRBJ1-4	TRBV18	CASSPSGREVEKLFF
TRBJ1-4	TRBV5-1	CASSPGQWNEKLFF
TRBJ1-5	TRBV30	CAWSLGSFNQPQHF
TRBJ2-4	TRBV28	CASSFSGIAKNIQYF
TRBJ2-2	TRBV20-1	CSARRRVNTGELFF
TRBJ2-2	TRBV6-1	CASSPPLGQGKAGELFF
TRBJ1-2	TRBV11-2	CASSFAPGLFGNGYTF
TRBJ2-1	TRBV19	CASRGLRTSWDEQFF
TRBJ2-1	TRBV5-1	CASSLALETGVVEQFF
TRBJ1-2	TRBV5-1	CASSPGTGVLYGYTF
TRBJ2-5	TRBV6-1	CASSSFDRASGETQYF